The next 23 T cell receptor beta chains were all read from a single sample in a study of blood T cell repertoires in COVID-19. Only in-frame clones appear in the TCRdb table, and some are missing; sequencing was by immunoSEQ multiplex PCR. The sample records approximately 310,000 clones, roughly 89% being singletons. The sequencing sample was made of PBMCs or T cells enriched from blood (not recorded which). The receptors derive from a man in his 60s who had recovered from COVID-19.

The chain recombines TRBV6-5 with TRBJ2-7; the D gene is possibly TRBD2 (5 bases). From germline, CDR1 is MNHEY and CDR2 SVGAGI. V dropped 5 bases and J dropped 0 bases, with 11 bases sitting between them. The CDR3 length is 14 residues. DNA for the CDR3: TGTGCCAGCAGTCCTCGGAGGAGCTCCTACGAGCAGTACTTC. Protein: CASSPRRSSYEQYF.

The chain has TRBV19 and TRBJ2-7; no clear D gene. The CDR3 extends over 10 amino acids. Trimming left V 7 bases short and J 4 bases short, with 5 bases between. In germline, CDR1 is LNHDA, CDR2 SQIVND (reference sequence). DNA for the CDR3: TGTGCCAGTATCGTTTACGAGCAGTACTTC. Protein: CASIVYEQYF.

The genes are TRBV6-6 and TRBJ2-7, with TRBD1 matching over 9 bases. This CDR3 spans 14 amino acids. V was clipped by 2 bases and J by 4 bases; unmatched bases: 3. Germline-derived CDR1 and CDR2 are MNHNY and SVGAGI (reference sequence). The CDR3, as DNA: TGTGCCAGCAGTTACCCGGACAGGGGATACGAGCAGTACTTC. Translation gives CASSYPDRGYEQYF.

V gene TRBV11-2 combines with J gene TRBJ2-7; 10 bases align to TRBD2. Germline V gene data show CDR1 as SGHAT and CDR2 as FQNNGV. J was trimmed by 1 base and V by 5 bases; bases with no gene match: 5. There are 15 residues in the CDR3. The CDR3 DNA reads as TGTGCCAGCAGCGCCGGGACTAGCGCTTCCTACGAGCAGTACTTC. Translating it yields CASSAGTSASYEQYF. Variable domain in full (rest from reference TRBV11-2 and TRBJ2-7): EAGVAQSPRYKIIEKRQSVAFWCNPISGHATLYWYQQILGQGPKLLIQFQNNGVVDDSQLPKDRFSAERLKGVDSTLKIQPAKLEDSAVYLCASSAGTSASYEQYFGPGTRLTVT.

This chain joins TRBV11-2 and TRBJ2-1; TRBD1 agrees at 7 bases. Germline trimming cut 5 bases from V and 7 bases from J; bases unmatched to any gene: 5. This CDR3 comprises 13 residues. Germline-derived CDR1 and CDR2 are SGHAT and FQNNGV. CDR3 residues: CASSLGTVNEQFF. Here the CDR3 DNA reads TGTGCCAGCAGCCTAGGGACAGTGAATGAGCAGTTCTTC.

The V gene is TRBV3-1 (or the pseudogene TRBV3-2), the J gene TRBJ1-1; a weak D match, TRBD1 (6 bases). Between the trimmed V and J ends, which lost 0 bases and 3 bases, there was a span of 11 bases. CDR3 length: 15 residues. CDR1 and CDR2 from the germline V gene are LGHDT and YNNKEL (reference sequence). The chain's CDR3 is CASSQDYKGDTEAFF. The CDR3 DNA is TGTGCCAGCAGCCAAGACTATAAGGGGGACACTGAAGCTTTCTTT.

This chain connects TRBV5-8 to TRBJ1-5; D is unclear. The CDR3 loop spans 13 amino acids. Germline CDR1 reads SGHTS; CDR2 reads YDEGEE. Trimming pared 2 bases from V and 5 bases from J, leaving 8 bases between. CDR3 sequence: CASSFYSDQPQHF. The CDR3 DNA sequence: TGTGCCAGCAGCTTTTACAGTGATCAGCCCCAGCATTTT.

The chain combines TRBV24-1 with TRBJ2-3, with 9 bases that match TRBD2. The CDR3 sequence is 17 residues long. CDR1 is KGHDR and CDR2 is SFDVKD in the germline V gene. Trimming removed 3 bases from V and 7 bases from J; junction bases left unmatched: 13. DNA for the CDR3: TGTGCCACCAGTGATCCGGGACTAGCCGATAAGCGAAATACGCAGTATTTT. Translated, it gives CATSDPGLADKRNTQYF.

V and J are TRBV13 and TRBJ1-1, with D maybe TRBD1 (5 bases). The CDR3 extends over 14 amino acids. Germline lookup yields CDR1 PRHDT and CDR2 FYEKMQ (reference sequence). V shed 5 bases and J shed 7 bases, with 17 bases lying between them. The CDR3 loop is CASSTQGGGDEAFF. The CDR3 nucleotides are TGTGCCAGCAGCACCCAAGGTGGGGGGGATGAAGCTTTCTTT.

Only one count was recorded for this clone. The V gene is TRBV11-1, the J gene TRBJ2-1, with a possible D match to TRBD2 (6 bases). Germline values: CDR1 SGHAT, CDR2 FQDESV (reference sequence). This CDR3 has 14 amino acids. V gave up 1 base and J gave up 6 bases, with 10 bases separating them. In DNA, the CDR3 is TGTGCCAGCAGCTTAGAGCGGGTGCCCAATGAGCAGTTCTTC. It yields the protein CASSLERVPNEQFF.

The chain links TRBV7-2 to TRBJ2-1, with D possibly matching TRBD2 (5 bases). CDR1 is SGHTA, CDR2 FQGNSA, per germline. This CDR3 comprises 13 residues. The V and J ends lost 1 base and 7 bases respectively, with 8 bases between them. The CDR3 loop reads CASSLVRENEQFF. The CDR3 DNA sequence: TGTGCCAGCAGCTTAGTAAGGGAGAATGAGCAGTTCTTC.

The chain carries TRBV14 and TRBJ1-2; 8 bases line up with TRBD1. The CDR3 runs 14 residues. J was trimmed by 6 bases and V by 1 base; bases with no gene match: 4. CDR1 SGHDN and CDR2 FVKESK come from the germline V gene. CDR3 amino acids: CASSQVRTGNGYTF. For the CDR3, the DNA is TGTGCCAGCAGCCAAGTGCGGACAGGGAATGGCTACACCTTC.

This chain joins TRBV5-8 and TRBJ2-2; 8 nucleotides line up with TRBD2. Germline V gives CDR1 SGHTS, CDR2 YDEGEE. CDR3 length: 15 amino acids. The trim removed 5 bases at V and 8 bases at J, leaving 11 bases unmatched. The CDR3 DNA reads as TGTGCCAGCAGAATCGGACTAGCTTCGAAGGGGGAGCTGTTTTTT. Its translation: CASRIGLASKGELFF. The full variable domain, with the rest looked up from reference TRBV5-8 and TRBJ2-2, is EAGVTQSPTHLIKTRGQQATLRCSPISGHTSVYWYQQALGLGLQFLLWYDEGEERNRGNFPPRFSGRQFPNYSSELNVNALELEDSALYLCASRIGLASKGELFFGEGSRLTVL.

V and J are TRBV25-1 and TRBJ1-2; 9 bases match TRBD1. Germline loops: CDR1 MGHDK, CDR2 SYGVNS. V dropped 8 bases and J dropped 7; count of bases not matched to a gene: 11. CDR3 length equals 14 residues. CDR3 coding DNA: TGTGCCAGCTTACCGTGGGGACAGGGATCTGGCTACACCTTC. This gives the protein CASLPWGQGSGYTF.

The rearrangement links TRBV5-1 to TRBJ1-6; no definite D call. The germline CDR1 and CDR2 sequences are SGHRS and YFSETQ. Trimming stripped 1 base from V and 14 bases from J, with 19 bases between. This CDR3 contains 15 residues. This CDR3 reads CASSLIGQALGALHF. CDR3 DNA: TGCGCCAGCAGCTTGATTGGCCAGGCGCTCGGGGCCCTCCACTTT. The full variable domain, its missing parts supplied by reference TRBV5-1 and TRBJ1-6, is KAGVTQTPRYLIKTRGQQVTLSCSPISGHRSVSWYQQTPGQGLQFLFEYFSETQRNKGNFPGRFSGRQFSNSRSEMNVSTLELGDSALYLCASSLIGQALGALHFGNGTRLTVT.

The chain couples TRBV7-9 to TRBJ2-5; D may be TRBD2 (6 bases). Germline CDR1 and CDR2: SEHNR and FQNEAQ (reference sequence). This CDR3 is built from 15 residues. The V gene lost 0 bases and the J gene lost 1 base, with 9 bases spanning the gap. CDR3 residues: CASSLAEGIQETQYF. Here the CDR3 DNA reads TGTGCCAGCAGCTTAGCGGAGGGAATCCAAGAGACCCAGTACTTC.

The CDR3 loop reads CASSQGPGQVVSGNTIYF. CDR3 sequence (DNA): TGTGCCAGCAGCCAAGGACCGGGACAGGTAGTATCTGGAAACACCATATATTTT. The genes are TRBV4-2 and TRBJ1-3, with TRBD1 identical over 8 bases. J lost 1 base, V lost 1 base, and 9 bases had no gene match. The CDR3 extends over 18 amino acids. CDR1 and CDR2 (germline): LGHNA, YNFKEQ.

The V and J genes are TRBV6-2 or TRBV6-3 and TRBJ2-7; 7 bases are a match to TRBD1. The V gene's germline CDR1 is MNHEY and CDR2 SVGEGT. Germline trimming cut 5 bases from V and 3 bases from J; bases unmatched to any gene: 4. This CDR3 contains 13 residues. CDR3 DNA sequence: TGTGCCAGCAGTAGGACAGGTATCTACGAGCAGTACTTC. Its protein is CASSRTGIYEQYF.

The count of this clone is one. The chain recombines TRBV19 with TRBJ2-1; TRBD1 aligns across 9 bases. This CDR3 region has 15 residues. The germline gives CDR1 LNHDA, CDR2 SQIVND (reference sequence). Trimming took 1 base from V and 8 from J; bases not matched to a gene: 6. The DNA of the CDR3 is TGTGCCAGTAGTATAGGGGGGACAGGGTCCCATGAGCAGTTCTTC. It yields the protein CASSIGGTGSHEQFF.

The V gene is TRBV7-3, the J gene TRBJ1-6; 8 bases are a match to TRBD1. The CDR3 has 15 amino acids. Germline V gives CDR1 SGHTA, CDR2 FQGTGA. Trimming cost V 2 bases and J 9 bases; bases outside gene matches: 6. Written as DNA, the CDR3 is TGTGCCAGCAGCTTAGTCGGACAGGGAAGTTCACCCCTCCACTTT. It yields the protein CASSLVGQGSSPLHF.

This chain uses TRBV18 with TRBJ2-1; 13 bases are shared with TRBD2. The J segment lost 8 bases and the V segment lost 2 bases, leaving 3 bases of the junction unmatched. The V gene's germline CDR1 is KGHSH and CDR2 LQKENI. CDR3 length equals 15 residues. The CDR3 sequence: CASSPRTSGSDEQFF. CDR3 bases: TGTGCCAGCTCACCAAGGACTAGCGGGAGCGATGAGCAGTTCTTC. Variable domain in full (rest from reference TRBV18 and TRBJ2-1): NAGVMQNPRHLVRRRGQEARLRCSPMKGHSHVYWYRQLPEEGLKFMVYLQKENIIDESGMPKERFSAEFPKEGPSILRIQQVVRGDSAAYFCASSPRTSGSDEQFFGPGTRLTVL.

In regard to this clone: Other DNA sequences of this sample code for an identical CDR3. This CDR3 reads CSVDRGRTEAFF. The CDR3 DNA is TGCAGCGTCGACAGGGGGCGTACTGAAGCTTTCTTT. This sequence joins TRBV29-1 and TRBJ1-1; 10 nucleotides line up with TRBD1. CDR1 SQVTM and CDR2 ANQGSEA come from the germline V gene. With 6 bases clipped from V and 5 bases from J, the junction kept 3 bases outside the gene matches. CDR3 size: 12 residues.

This rearrangement joins TRBV23-1 to TRBJ1-1, with 8 bases fitting TRBD1. TRBV23-1 is placed among ORFs of uncertain function. Losses at the gene ends were 11 bases for V and 6 bases for J; bases not matched to a gene: 8. This CDR3 is built from 12 residues. CDR3 sequence: CAGLTGAAEAFF. The CDR3 DNA sequence: TGCGCCGGACTGACAGGGGCGGCTGAAGCTTTCTTT.